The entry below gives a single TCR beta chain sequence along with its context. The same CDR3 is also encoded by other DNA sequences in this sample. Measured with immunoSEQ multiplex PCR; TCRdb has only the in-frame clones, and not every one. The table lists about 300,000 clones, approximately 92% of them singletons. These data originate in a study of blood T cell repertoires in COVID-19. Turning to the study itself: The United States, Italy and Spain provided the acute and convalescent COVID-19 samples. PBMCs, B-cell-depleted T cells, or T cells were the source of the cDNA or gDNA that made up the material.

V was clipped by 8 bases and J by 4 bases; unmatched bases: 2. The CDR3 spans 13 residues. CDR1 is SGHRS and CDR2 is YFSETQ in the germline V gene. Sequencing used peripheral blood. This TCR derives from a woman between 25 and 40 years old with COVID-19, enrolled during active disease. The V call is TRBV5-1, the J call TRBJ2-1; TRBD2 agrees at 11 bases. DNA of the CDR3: TGCGCCAGTAGCGGGAGGGGATACAATGAGCAGTTCTTC. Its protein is CASSGRGYNEQFF.